A single sample is the source of the 12 T cell receptor beta chains below, sequenced in a study of T-cell reconstitution after alpha-beta-depleted transplantation in children. Unique molecular identifiers were incorporated during preparation of the TCRbeta library. TCRdb reanalysed the PCR reads using MiXCR and keeps one entry per CDR3 protein. The table shows around 580,000 distinct CDR3 sequences, with roughly 24% occurring only once. The sequenced sample was PBMCs, mostly from graft donor cells, obtained 360 days after TCRalphabeta/CD19-depleted stem cell transplant. The source is a boy younger than two who had a stem cell transplant for acute myeloid leukemia, so the T cells may come from the graft donor.

The gene calls are TRBV12-3 or TRBV12-4 and TRBJ1-1; no definite D call. V was cut by 5 bases and J by 0 bases, with 13 bases left in between. There are 15 residues in the CDR3. CDR3 sequence reads: CASSQSPVMNTEAFF. CDR3 DNA sequence: TGTGCCAGCAGTCAGTCACCAGTGATGAACACTGAAGCTTTCTTT.

This clonotype has a handful of counts. The rearrangement uses TRBV20-1 and TRBJ1-1; no reliable D call. The CDR3 is 13 residues long. Trimming took 0 bases from V and 1 from J, leaving 6 bases between them. Germline V lookup: CDR1 DFQATT, CDR2 SNEGSKA (reference sequence). The CDR3 DNA sequence: TGCAGTGCTAGAGATGATACGAACACTGAAGCTTTCTTT. It yields the protein CSARDDTNTEAFF.

In its sample, this clonotype was seen once. The genes are TRBV29-1 and TRBJ2-3; D could derive from TRBD1 or TRBD2 (6 bases each). The CDR3 has 15 amino acids. With 0 bases removed from V and 2 bases from J, the gap between germline ends came to 12 bases. Germline V lookup: CDR1 SQVTM, CDR2 ANQGSEA. CDR3 DNA sequence: TGCAGCGTTGAAGAAATGGGGGGCCACACAGATACGCAGTATTTT. This encodes CSVEEMGGHTDTQYF.

CDR3 in amino acids: CSAPGTGKGTEAFF. The CDR3 region has the DNA TGCAGTGCTCCAGGGACCGGGAAGGGCACTGAAGCTTTCTTT. The rearrangement joins TRBV20-1 to TRBJ1-1, with D possibly being TRBD1 (5 bases). The V gene's germline CDR1 is DFQATT and CDR2 SNEGSKA (reference sequence). V lost 5 bases to trimming and J lost 4 bases, with 17 bases between them. CDR3 length equals 14 residues.

The V gene is TRBV20-1, the J gene TRBJ2-5; 8 positions match TRBD2. Germline assignment: CDR1 DFQATT and CDR2 SNEGSKA (reference sequence). With V trimmed by 5 bases and J by 5 bases, 10 bases remained unmatched. The CDR3 is made up of 14 amino acids. The DNA for the CDR3 is TGCAGTGCTCCCTACCGGGAGGGCCGCGAGACCCAGTACTTC. Its protein product is CSAPYREGRETQYF.

This clonotype has at least ten counts. The V and J genes are TRBV30 and TRBJ1-2; no firm D call. CDR3 length: 15 residues. CDR1 and CDR2 (germline): GTSNPN, SVGIG (reference sequence). Trimming took 0 bases from V and 3 from J, leaving 14 bases between them. CDR3 amino acids: CAWSVSASVHYGYTF. The CDR3, as DNA: TGTGCCTGGAGTGTATCGGCCTCGGTCCACTATGGCTACACCTTC.

This clonotype showed up many times. The V gene is TRBV4-2, the J gene TRBJ2-4; 7 nucleotides agree with TRBD1. The germline gives CDR1 LGHNA, CDR2 YNFKEQ. V shed 2 bases and J 6 bases; nucleotides not matched to a gene: 4. There are 14 residues in the CDR3. CDR3 amino acids: CASSQKTGPNIQYF. The CDR3 DNA follows: TGTGCCAGCAGCCAAAAGACAGGGCCAAACATTCAGTACTTC.

This clonotype was detected a few times. This sequence joins TRBV6-5 and TRBJ2-2; D perhaps matches TRBD1 (6 bases). Germline V gene data show CDR1 as MNHEY and CDR2 as SVGAGI. Trimming took 6 bases from V and 6 from J, leaving 8 bases between them. The CDR3 length is 12 residues. The CDR3 reads CASRTGSGELFF. CDR3 bases: TGTGCCAGCAGAACAGGGTCCGGGGAGCTGTTTTTT.

This chain uses TRBV25-1 with TRBJ2-3, with 12 positions matching TRBD1. Trimming cost V 8 bases and J 4 bases; bases outside gene matches: 7. The CDR3 spans 15 residues. The germline gives CDR1 MGHDK, CDR2 SYGVNS. CDR3: CASGIGTGGADTQYF. The CDR3 DNA reads TGTGCCAGCGGAATCGGGACAGGGGGCGCAGATACGCAGTATTTT.

The chain carries TRBV20-1 and TRBJ2-2; perhaps TRBD2 as D (6 bases). Germline loops: CDR1 DFQATT, CDR2 SNEGSKA (reference sequence). V was pared by 3 bases and J by 0 bases, with 14 bases between. CDR3 length equals 16 residues. CDR3 in amino acids: CSARVMRGPNTGELFF. Here the CDR3 DNA reads TGCAGTGCTAGGGTTATGCGGGGACCGAACACCGGGGAGCTGTTTTTT.

This clonotype was detected a few times. The V gene is TRBV28, the J gene TRBJ2-7, with D perhaps TRBD1 or TRBD2 (5 bases each). CDR3 length: 14 residues. The V gene's germline CDR1 is MDHEN and CDR2 SYDVKM. V was clipped by 6 bases and J by 3 bases, with 15 bases between them. The DNA of the CDR3 is TGTGCCAGCAGGCCACAAGGGGAGAGCTACGAGCAGTACTTC. This gives the protein CASRPQGESYEQYF. The full variable domain, rest sourced from reference TRBV28 and TRBJ2-7, is DVKVTQSSRYLVKRTGEKVFLECVQDMDHENMFWYRQDPGLGLRLIYFSYDVKMKEKGDIPEGYSVSREKKERFSLILESASTNQTSMYLCASRPQGESYEQYFGPGTRLTVT.

This clonotype was observed a handful of times. This chain links TRBV20-1 with TRBJ2-5; 9 bases align to TRBD2. V trimming: 1 base; J trimming: 2 bases; junction bases outside the gene matches: 11. The length of the CDR3 is 17 residues. CDR1 DFQATT and CDR2 SNEGSKA come from the germline V gene (reference sequence). DNA for the CDR3: TGCAGTGCTAGAGTTCCCCTCGGGCTAGCGGGACAAGAGACCCAGTACTTC. It codes for CSARVPLGLAGQETQYF.